This T cell receptor beta chain was documented in a study of T cells in Graves' hyperthyroidism and ophthalmopathy. Study-level background: Peripheral blood was taken when the disease was first diagnosed, before any treatment began. Study-wide results and caveats: Most clonotypes expanded in thyroid above 0.001 were likewise present in blood.

The CDR3 has 16 amino acids. The junction had 12 bases not matched to a gene; V was cut back by 4 bases and J by 3 bases. Germline V gene sequence: CDR1 MNHEY, CDR2 SMNVEV (reference sequence). This clonotype was found a few times. The antigen remains undetermined. Patients with ophthalmopathy all had a Clinical Activity Score of at least 3, a NOSPECS grade of at least 4 and duration under 3 months. TCR beta CDR3 regions were amplified from RNA. Using the HTBI primer set, a first-round RT-PCR was run on the TCR CDR3. TCRdb reprocessed the multiplex PCR reads via MiXCR and lists one record per CDR3 protein. Among about 640,000 distinct CDR3 sequences listed, under 25% were seen once.

The genes are TRBV27 and TRBJ2-7; 7 bases map to TRBD1. The sequenced sample consisted of blood. The sequence was obtained from a man aged 25 to 45 with Graves' ophthalmopathy. This chain's CDR3 is CASSSYRGFPLYEQYF. For the CDR3, the DNA is TGTGCCAGCAGTTCCTACAGGGGCTTCCCTCTCTACGAGCAGTACTTC.